Listed below are T cell receptor beta chains from one sample, sequenced in a study of neurological immune-mediated disorders. TCRdb re-called the 5' RACE reads through MiXCR, storing one row per CDR3 protein. The data contain some 86,000 distinct CDR3 sequences, 2% to 3% of them singletons. Material for sequencing was PBMCs. All receptors come from a woman aged 30 to 39 with multiple sclerosis. Each CDR3 is given with its conserved first and last residue. Fields, in order: clone size, V gene, J gene, D gene, CDR3 protein, CDR3 DNA. A D gene is named only where the DNA matches it firmly. Not every row has a clone size; where given, it reads once, few, many or a size class.

clone size: many; V gene: TRBV7-8; J gene: TRBJ1-5; D gene: -; CDR3 protein: CASSLDRQPQHF; CDR3 DNA: TGTGCCAGCAGCCTAGATCGGCAGCCCCAGCATTTT
clone size: many; V gene: TRBV24-1; J gene: TRBJ2-3; D gene: TRBD2; CDR3 protein: CATKASGRTDTQYF; CDR3 DNA: TGTGCCACCAAGGCTAGCGGGCGCACAGATACGCAGTATTTT
clone size: -; V gene: TRBV25-1; J gene: TRBJ2-7; D gene: -; CDR3 protein: CASSEELRGRSSYEQYF; CDR3 DNA: TGTGCCAGCAGTGAAGAACTTAGGGGCCGGAGCTCCTACGAGCAGTACTTC
clone size: many; V gene: TRBV7-2; J gene: TRBJ2-6; D gene: -; CDR3 protein: CASSLVPGRTGANVLTF; CDR3 DNA: TGTGCCAGCAGCTTAGTGCCAGGCAGAACTGGGGCCAACGTCCTGACTTTC
clone size: many; V gene: TRBV6-1; J gene: TRBJ1-1; D gene: -; CDR3 protein: CASSEAARVYTEAFF; CDR3 DNA: TGTGCCAGCAGTGAAGCGGCACGGGTGTACACTGAAGCTTTCTTT
clone size: many; V gene: TRBV9; J gene: TRBJ1-6; D gene: -; CDR3 protein: CASSPLKAGIGSPLHF; CDR3 DNA: TGTGCCAGCAGCCCACTCAAGGCGGGGATCGGTTCACCCCTCCACTTT
clone size: many; V gene: TRBV20-1; J gene: TRBJ2-7; D gene: TRBD2; CDR3 protein: CSAREGTSGYEQYF; CDR3 DNA: TGCAGTGCTAGAGAGGGGACTAGCGGCTACGAGCAGTACTTC
clone size: many; V gene: TRBV7-2; J gene: TRBJ1-4; D gene: -; CDR3 protein: CASSDSLNEKLFF; CDR3 DNA: TGTGCCAGCTCGGACAGCCTTAATGAAAAACTGTTTTTT
clone size: many; V gene: TRBV5-1; J gene: TRBJ2-5; D gene: TRBD1; CDR3 protein: CASSRDRGLETQYF; CDR3 DNA: TGCGCCAGCAGCCGGGACAGGGGATTGGAGACCCAGTACTTC
clone size: -; V gene: TRBV7-9; J gene: TRBJ2-7; D gene: TRBD1; CDR3 protein: CASRGSGQGVLYEQYF; CDR3 DNA: TGTGCCAGCAGAGGTTCCGGACAGGGGGTGTTATACGAGCAGTACTTC
clone size: many; V gene: TRBV20-1; J gene: TRBJ1-1; D gene: -; CDR3 protein: CSARGTGGDRTEAFF; CDR3 DNA: TGCAGTGCTAGAGGGACTGGAGGGGATCGGACTGAAGCTTTCTTT
clone size: many; V gene: TRBV20-1; J gene: TRBJ2-1; D gene: TRBD2; CDR3 protein: CSARLAGGPFYEQFF; CDR3 DNA: TGCAGTGCTAGGTTAGCGGGAGGGCCTTTCTATGAGCAGTTCTTC
clone size: many; V gene: TRBV29-1; J gene: TRBJ2-5; D gene: -; CDR3 protein: CSLRGGQETQYF; CDR3 DNA: TGCAGCCTCCGTGGGGGGCAAGAGACCCAGTACTTC
clone size: many; V gene: TRBV29-1; J gene: TRBJ2-1; D gene: -; CDR3 protein: CSVPLVNEQFF; CDR3 DNA: TGCAGCGTTCCCCTGGTCAATGAGCAGTTCTTC
clone size: many; V gene: TRBV3-1; J gene: TRBJ2-5; D gene: -; CDR3 protein: CASSLNRETQYF; CDR3 DNA: TGTGCCAGCAGCCTTAACCGAGAGACCCAGTACTTC
clone size: many; V gene: TRBV4-2; J gene: TRBJ2-2; D gene: TRBD2; CDR3 protein: CASSLEVQRGNTGELFF; CDR3 DNA: TGTGCCAGCAGCCTAGAGGTGCAGCGGGGGAACACCGGGGAGCTGTTTTTT
clone size: many; V gene: TRBV28; J gene: TRBJ2-7; D gene: TRBD1; CDR3 protein: CASSFRRTGFSYEQYF; CDR3 DNA: TGTGCCAGCAGTTTCCGCCGGACAGGGTTCTCCTACGAGCAGTACTTC
clone size: many; V gene: TRBV7-9; J gene: TRBJ2-1; D gene: TRBD2; CDR3 protein: CASSLAMTSGQQFF; CDR3 DNA: TGTGCCAGCAGCTTGGCAATGACTAGCGGGCAGCAGTTCTTC
clone size: many; V gene: TRBV7-2; J gene: TRBJ1-1; D gene: -; CDR3 protein: CASSLVSVGQNRAEAFF; CDR3 DNA: TGTGCCAGCAGCTTAGTGTCGGTCGGGCAGAACCGTGCGGAAGCTTTCTTT
clone size: many; V gene: TRBV28; J gene: TRBJ2-1; D gene: -; CDR3 protein: CASSQEGQFF; CDR3 DNA: TGTGCCAGCAGCCAGGAGGGGCAGTTCTTC
clone size: many; V gene: TRBV6-6; J gene: TRBJ2-1; D gene: -; CDR3 protein: CASSYRAGNEQFF; CDR3 DNA: TGTGCCAGCAGTTACCGCGCAGGGAATGAGCAGTTCTTC
clone size: many; V gene: TRBV7-2; J gene: TRBJ2-7; D gene: TRBD1; CDR3 protein: CASSLQGGSYEQYF; CDR3 DNA: TGTGCCAGCAGCCTACAGGGGGGTTCCTACGAGCAGTACTTC
clone size: many; V gene: TRBV5-6; J gene: TRBJ2-7; D gene: TRBD2; CDR3 protein: CASSRGLAGGYEQYF; CDR3 DNA: TGTGCCAGCAGTCGTGGACTAGCGGGAGGATACGAGCAGTACTTC
clone size: many; V gene: TRBV9; J gene: TRBJ1-6; D gene: -; CDR3 protein: CASSASVTARRGSPLHF; CDR3 DNA: TGTGCCAGCAGCGCTTCTGTGACAGCTCGCAGAGGCTCACCCCTCCACTTT
clone size: many; V gene: TRBV11-2; J gene: TRBJ2-1; D gene: TRBD2; CDR3 protein: CASSLIPGLAENNEQFF; CDR3 DNA: TGTGCCAGCAGCTTAATTCCGGGACTAGCGGAGAACAATGAGCAGTTCTTC
clone size: few; V gene: TRBV20-1; J gene: TRBJ1-1; D gene: -; CDR3 protein: CSARGRGGTEAFF; CDR3 DNA: TGCAGTGCTAGAGGCAGGGGAGGCACTGAAGCTTTCTTT
clone size: many; V gene: TRBV12-3/TRBV12-4; J gene: TRBJ1-1; D gene: -; CDR3 protein: CASSKQGRGNTEAFF; CDR3 DNA: TGTGCCAGCAGTAAGCAGGGGCGCGGGAATACTGAAGCTTTCTTT
clone size: many; V gene: TRBV5-1; J gene: TRBJ1-2; D gene: -; CDR3 protein: CASSLIRGDYGYTF; CDR3 DNA: TGCGCCAGCAGCCTTATCAGGGGAGACTATGGCTACACCTTC
clone size: many; V gene: TRBV5-1; J gene: TRBJ2-1; D gene: -; CDR3 protein: CASSLEGGLPYNEQFF; CDR3 DNA: TGCGCCAGCAGCTTGGAGGGCGGGTTGCCCTACAATGAGCAGTTCTTC